This T cell receptor beta chain was identified during a study of vaccination and CD4 T cells after COVID-19. The Oncomine TCR Beta short-read assay sequenced DNA from cultured CD4+ T cells. TCRdb analysed the PCR reads with MiXCR anew, one entry per CDR3 protein. The table lists about 20,000 distinct CDR3 sequences, approximately 62% of them singletons. This CDR3 spans 16 amino acids. Trimming shortened V by 5 bases and J by 1 base, and 15 bases separated the two germline ends. Concerning this clonotype: The antigen remains unidentified.

Treatment reported: approximately nine-day PBMC culture with coronavirus spike peptide pools or control peptides (ViraFEST assay). The receptor was derived from a human donor who had recovered from COVID-19. Specimen: CD4+ T cells from blood, cultured in vitro. The J gene is TRBJ2-1, the V gene TRBV12-3 or TRBV12-4; TRBD2 might be the D (5 bases). DNA of the CDR3: TGTGCCAGCAGTCCCGATCATAAGCGGTCCTACAATGAGCAGTTCTTC. Translating it yields CASSPDHKRSYNEQFF.